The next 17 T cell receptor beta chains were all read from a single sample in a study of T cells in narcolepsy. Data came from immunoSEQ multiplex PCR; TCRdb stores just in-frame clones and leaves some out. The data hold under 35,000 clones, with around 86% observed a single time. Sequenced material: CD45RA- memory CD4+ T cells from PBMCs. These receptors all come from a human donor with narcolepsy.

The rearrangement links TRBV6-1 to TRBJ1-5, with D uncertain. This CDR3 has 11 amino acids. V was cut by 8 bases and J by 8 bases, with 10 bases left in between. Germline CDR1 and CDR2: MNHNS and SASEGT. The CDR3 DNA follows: TGTGCCAGCCAAAAGAAGGAGCCCCAGCATTTT. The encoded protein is CASQKKEPQHF.

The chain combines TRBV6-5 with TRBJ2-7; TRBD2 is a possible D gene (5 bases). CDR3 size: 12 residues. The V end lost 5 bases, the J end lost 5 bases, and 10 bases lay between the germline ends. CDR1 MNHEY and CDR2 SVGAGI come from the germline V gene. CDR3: CASSSKGDEQYF. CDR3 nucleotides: TGTGCCAGCAGTAGCAAGGGAGACGAGCAGTACTTC.

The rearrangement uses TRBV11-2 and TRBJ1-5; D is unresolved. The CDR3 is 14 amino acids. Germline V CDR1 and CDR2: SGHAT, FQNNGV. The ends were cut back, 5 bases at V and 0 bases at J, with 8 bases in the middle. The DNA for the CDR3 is TGTGCCAGCAGCGCGGCGGGTAGCAATCAGCCCCAGCATTTT. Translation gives CASSAAGSNQPQHF.

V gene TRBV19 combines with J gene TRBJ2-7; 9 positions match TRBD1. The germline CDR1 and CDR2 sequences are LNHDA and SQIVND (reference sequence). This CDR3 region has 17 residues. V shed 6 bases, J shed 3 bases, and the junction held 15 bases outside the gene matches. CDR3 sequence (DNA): TGTGCCAGTAGGGACAATGCCGGGACAGGGACTATCTACGAGCAGTACTTC. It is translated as CASRDNAGTGTIYEQYF.

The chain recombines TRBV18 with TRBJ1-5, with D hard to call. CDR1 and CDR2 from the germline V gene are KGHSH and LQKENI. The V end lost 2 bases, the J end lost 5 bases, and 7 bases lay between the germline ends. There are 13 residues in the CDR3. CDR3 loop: CASSPTVDQPQHF. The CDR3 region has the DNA TGTGCCAGCTCACCAACGGTGGATCAGCCCCAGCATTTT.

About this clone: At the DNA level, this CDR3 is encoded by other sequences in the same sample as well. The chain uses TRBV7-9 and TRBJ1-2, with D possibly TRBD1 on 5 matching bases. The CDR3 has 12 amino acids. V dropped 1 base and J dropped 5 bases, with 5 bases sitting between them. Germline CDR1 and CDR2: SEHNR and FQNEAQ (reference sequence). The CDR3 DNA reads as TGTGCCAGCAGCTTAGAGGGGTATGGCTACACCTTC. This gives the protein CASSLEGYGYTF.

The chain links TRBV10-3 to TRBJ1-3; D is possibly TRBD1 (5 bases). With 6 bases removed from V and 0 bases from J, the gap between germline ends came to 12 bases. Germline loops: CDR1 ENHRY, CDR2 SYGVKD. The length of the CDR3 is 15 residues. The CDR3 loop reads CAISQGYTSGNTIYF. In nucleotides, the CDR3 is TGTGCCATCAGCCAGGGATATACCTCTGGAAACACCATATATTTT.

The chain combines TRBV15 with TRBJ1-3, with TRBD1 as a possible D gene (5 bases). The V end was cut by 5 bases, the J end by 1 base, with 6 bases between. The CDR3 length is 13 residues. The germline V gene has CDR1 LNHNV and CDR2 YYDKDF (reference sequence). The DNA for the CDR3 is TGTGCCACCAGCCAGGGTTCTGGAAACACCATATATTTT. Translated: CATSQGSGNTIYF.

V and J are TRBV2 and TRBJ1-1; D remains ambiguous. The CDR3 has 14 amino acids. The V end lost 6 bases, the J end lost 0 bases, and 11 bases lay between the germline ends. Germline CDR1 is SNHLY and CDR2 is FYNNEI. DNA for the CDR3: TGTGCCAGCAGGATACAGTCAATGAACACTGAAGCTTTCTTT. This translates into CASRIQSMNTEAFF. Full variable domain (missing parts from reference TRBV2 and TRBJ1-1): EPEVTQTPSHQVTQMGQEVILRCVPISNHLYFYWYRQILGQKVEFLVSFYNNEISEKSEIFDDQFSVERPDGSNFTLKIRSTKLEDSAMYFCASRIQSMNTEAFFGQGTRLTVV.

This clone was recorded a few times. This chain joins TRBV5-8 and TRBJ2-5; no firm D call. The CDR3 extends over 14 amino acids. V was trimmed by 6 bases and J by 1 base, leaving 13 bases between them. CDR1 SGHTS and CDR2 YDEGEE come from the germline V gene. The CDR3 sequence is CASIFSGFQETQYF. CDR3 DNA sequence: TGTGCCAGCATCTTCTCCGGGTTCCAAGAGACCCAGTACTTC. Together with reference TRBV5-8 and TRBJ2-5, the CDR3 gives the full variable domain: EAGVTQSPTHLIKTRGQQATLRCSPISGHTSVYWYQQALGLGLQFLLWYDEGEERNRGNFPPRFSGRQFPNYSSELNVNALELEDSALYLCASIFSGFQETQYFGPGTRLLVL.

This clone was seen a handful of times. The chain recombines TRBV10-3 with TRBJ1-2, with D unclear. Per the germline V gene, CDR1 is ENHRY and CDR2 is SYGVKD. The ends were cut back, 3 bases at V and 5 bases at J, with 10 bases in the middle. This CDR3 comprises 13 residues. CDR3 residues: CAISDPQLYGYTF. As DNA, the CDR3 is TGTGCCATCAGTGATCCACAGCTGTATGGCTACACCTTC.

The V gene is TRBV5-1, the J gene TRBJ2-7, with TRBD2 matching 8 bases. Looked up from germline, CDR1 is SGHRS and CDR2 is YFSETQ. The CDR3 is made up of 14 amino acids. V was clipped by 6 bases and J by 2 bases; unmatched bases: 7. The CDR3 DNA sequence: TGCGCCAGCACTCCCGGAGCGGGGGCCTACGAGCAGTACTTC. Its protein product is CASTPGAGAYEQYF.

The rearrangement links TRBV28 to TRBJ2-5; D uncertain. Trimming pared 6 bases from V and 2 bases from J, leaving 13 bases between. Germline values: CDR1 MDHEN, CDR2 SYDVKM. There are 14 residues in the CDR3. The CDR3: CASRPPLGQETQYF. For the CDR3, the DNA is TGTGCCAGCAGACCCCCCCTCGGTCAAGAGACCCAGTACTTC.

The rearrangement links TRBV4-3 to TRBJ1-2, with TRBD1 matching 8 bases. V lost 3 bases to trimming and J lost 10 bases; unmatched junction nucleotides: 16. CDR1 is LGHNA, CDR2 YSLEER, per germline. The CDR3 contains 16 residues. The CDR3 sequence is CASSQGALDREWPYTF. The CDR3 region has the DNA TGCGCCAGCAGCCAGGGCGCGTTGGACAGGGAGTGGCCCTACACCTTC.

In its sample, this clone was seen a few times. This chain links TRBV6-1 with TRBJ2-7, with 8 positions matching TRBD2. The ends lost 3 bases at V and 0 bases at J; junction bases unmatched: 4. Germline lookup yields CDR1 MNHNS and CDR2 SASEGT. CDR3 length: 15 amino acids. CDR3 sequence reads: CASSEPGGGSYEQYF. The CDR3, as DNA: TGTGCCAGCAGTGAGCCGGGGGGGGGCTCCTACGAGCAGTACTTC.

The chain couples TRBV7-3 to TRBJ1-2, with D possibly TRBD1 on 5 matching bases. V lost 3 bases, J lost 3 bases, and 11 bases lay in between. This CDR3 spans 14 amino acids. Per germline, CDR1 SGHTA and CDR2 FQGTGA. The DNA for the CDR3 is TGTGCCAGCAGCTTGCCGGGACCCTACTATGGCTACACCTTC. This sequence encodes CASSLPGPYYGYTF.

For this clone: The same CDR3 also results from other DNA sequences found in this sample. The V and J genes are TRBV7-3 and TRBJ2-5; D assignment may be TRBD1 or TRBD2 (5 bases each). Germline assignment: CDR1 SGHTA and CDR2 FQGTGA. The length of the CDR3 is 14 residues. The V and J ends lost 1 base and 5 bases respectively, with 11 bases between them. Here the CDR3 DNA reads TGTGCCAGCAGCTTAAACGGGGCCAGGGAGACCCAGTACTTC. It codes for CASSLNGARETQYF.